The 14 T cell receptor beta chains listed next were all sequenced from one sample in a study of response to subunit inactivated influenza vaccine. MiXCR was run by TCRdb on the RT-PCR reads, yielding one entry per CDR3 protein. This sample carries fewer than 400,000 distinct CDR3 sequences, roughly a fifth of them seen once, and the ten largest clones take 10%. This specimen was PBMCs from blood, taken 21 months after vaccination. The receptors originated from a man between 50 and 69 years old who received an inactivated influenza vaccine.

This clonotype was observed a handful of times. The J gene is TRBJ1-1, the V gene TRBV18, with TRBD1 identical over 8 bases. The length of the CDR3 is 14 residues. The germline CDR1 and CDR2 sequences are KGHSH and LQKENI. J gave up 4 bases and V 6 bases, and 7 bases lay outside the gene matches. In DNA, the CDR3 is TGTGCCAGCTCGCGGGACAGGACGATCACTGAAGCTTTCTTT. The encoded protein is CASSRDRTITEAFF.

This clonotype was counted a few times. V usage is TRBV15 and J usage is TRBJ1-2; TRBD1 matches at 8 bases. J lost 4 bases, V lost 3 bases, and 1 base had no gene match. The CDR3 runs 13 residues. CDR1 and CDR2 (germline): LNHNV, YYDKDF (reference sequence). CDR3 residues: CATSSGQGYGYTF. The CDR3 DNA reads TGTGCCACCAGCAGCGGACAGGGCTATGGCTACACCTTC.

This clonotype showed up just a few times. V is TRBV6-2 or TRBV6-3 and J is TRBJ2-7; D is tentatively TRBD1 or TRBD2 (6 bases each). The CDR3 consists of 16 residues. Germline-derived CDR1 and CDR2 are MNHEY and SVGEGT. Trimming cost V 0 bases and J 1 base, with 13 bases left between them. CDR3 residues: CASSYSGGSRSYEQYF. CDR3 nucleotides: TGTGCCAGCAGTTACTCCGGGGGCTCAAGGTCCTACGAGCAGTACTTC.

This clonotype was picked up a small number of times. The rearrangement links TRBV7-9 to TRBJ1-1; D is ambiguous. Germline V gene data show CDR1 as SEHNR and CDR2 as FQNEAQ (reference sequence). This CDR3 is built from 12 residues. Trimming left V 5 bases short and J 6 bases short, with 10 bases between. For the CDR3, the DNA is TGTGCCAGCAGCCCCCGGTCACCTGAAGCTTTCTTT. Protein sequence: CASSPRSPEAFF.

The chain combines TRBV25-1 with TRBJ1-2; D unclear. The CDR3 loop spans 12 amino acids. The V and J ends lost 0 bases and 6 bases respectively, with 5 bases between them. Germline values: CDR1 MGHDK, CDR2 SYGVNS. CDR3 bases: TGTGCCAGCAGTGAATATACAGATGGCTACACCTTC. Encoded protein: CASSEYTDGYTF.

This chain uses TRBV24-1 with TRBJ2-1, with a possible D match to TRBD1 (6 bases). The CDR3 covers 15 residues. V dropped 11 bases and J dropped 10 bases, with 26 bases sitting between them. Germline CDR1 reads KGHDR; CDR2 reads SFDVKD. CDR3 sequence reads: CASDSGAAQSGEQFF. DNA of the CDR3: TGTGCCAGCGATTCAGGGGCCGCTCAATCGGGGGAGCAGTTCTTC.

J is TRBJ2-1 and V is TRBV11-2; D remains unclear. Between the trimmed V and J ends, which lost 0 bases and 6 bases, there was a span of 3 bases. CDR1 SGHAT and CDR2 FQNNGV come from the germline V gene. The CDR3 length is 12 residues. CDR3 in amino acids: CASSLERNEQFF. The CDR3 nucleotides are TGTGCCAGCAGCTTAGAACGCAATGAGCAGTTCTTC.

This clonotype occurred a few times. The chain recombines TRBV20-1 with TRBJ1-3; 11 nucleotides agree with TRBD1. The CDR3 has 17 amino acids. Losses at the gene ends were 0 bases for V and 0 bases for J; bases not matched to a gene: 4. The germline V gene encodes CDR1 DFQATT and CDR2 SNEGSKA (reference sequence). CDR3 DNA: TGCAGTGCTAGAGACTGGGGACAGGGGGACTCTGGAAACACCATATATTTT. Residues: CSARDWGQGDSGNTIYF.

The CDR3 loop reads CASSLLSGADEKLFF. CDR3 DNA: TGTGCCAGCAGTTTATTATCTGGGGCAGATGAAAAACTGTTTTTT. The chain carries TRBV28 and TRBJ1-4; possibly TRBD1 for D (5 bases). Trimming pared 1 base from V and 6 bases from J, leaving 12 bases between. CDR1 is MDHEN, CDR2 SYDVKM, per germline. The CDR3 has 15 amino acids.

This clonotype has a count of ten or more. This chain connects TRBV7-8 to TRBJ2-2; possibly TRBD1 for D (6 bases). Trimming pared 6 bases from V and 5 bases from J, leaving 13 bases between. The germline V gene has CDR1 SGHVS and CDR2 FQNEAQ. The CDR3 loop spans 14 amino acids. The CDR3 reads CASSQTGSTGELFF. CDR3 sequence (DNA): TGTGCCAGCAGTCAAACAGGGTCAACCGGGGAGCTGTTTTTT.

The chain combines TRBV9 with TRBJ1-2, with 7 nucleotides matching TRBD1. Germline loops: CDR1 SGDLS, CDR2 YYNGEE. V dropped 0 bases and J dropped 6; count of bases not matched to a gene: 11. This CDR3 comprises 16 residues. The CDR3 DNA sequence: TGTGCCAGCAGCGTAGCTATAGCAGGGGGATTAGATGGCTACACCTTC. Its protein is CASSVAIAGGLDGYTF. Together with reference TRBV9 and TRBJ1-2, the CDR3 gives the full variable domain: DSGVTQTPKHLITATGQRVTLRCSPRSGDLSVYWYQQSLDQGLQFLIQYYNGEERAKGNILERFSAQQFPDLHSELNLSSLELGDSALYFCASSVAIAGGLDGYTFGSGTRLTVV.

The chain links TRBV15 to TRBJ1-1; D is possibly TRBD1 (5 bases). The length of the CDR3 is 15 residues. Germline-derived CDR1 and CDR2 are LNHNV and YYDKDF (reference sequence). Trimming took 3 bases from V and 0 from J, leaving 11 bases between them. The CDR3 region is CATSRYRKLNTEAFF. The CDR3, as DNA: TGTGCCACCAGCAGGTACAGGAAATTGAACACTGAAGCTTTCTTT. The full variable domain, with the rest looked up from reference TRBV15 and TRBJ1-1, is DAMVIQNPRYQVTQFGKPVTLSCSQTLNHNVMYWYQQKSSQAPKLLFHYYDKDFNNEADTPDNFQSRRPNTSFCFLDIRSPGLGDTAMYLCATSRYRKLNTEAFFGQGTRLTVV.

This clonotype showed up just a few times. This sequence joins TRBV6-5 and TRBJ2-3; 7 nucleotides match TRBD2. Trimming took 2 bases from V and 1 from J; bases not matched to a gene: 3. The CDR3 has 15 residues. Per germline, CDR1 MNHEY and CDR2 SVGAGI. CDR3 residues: CASSYGGGGTDTQYF. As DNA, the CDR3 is TGTGCCAGCAGTTACGGGGGAGGGGGCACAGATACGCAGTATTTT.

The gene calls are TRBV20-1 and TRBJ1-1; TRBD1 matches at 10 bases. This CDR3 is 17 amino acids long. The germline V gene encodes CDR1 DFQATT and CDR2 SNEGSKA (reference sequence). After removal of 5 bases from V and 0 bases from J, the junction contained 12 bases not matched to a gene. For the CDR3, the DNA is TGCAGTGCTTTTGACAGGGGGCAAATCGTAATGAACACTGAAGCTTTCTTT. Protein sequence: CSAFDRGQIVMNTEAFF.